This TCR beta chain was sequenced in a study of beta chain features in type 1 diabetes. Whole-study findings and limits: All four CD4+ subsets from Type 1 diabetes patients carried moderately but significantly shorter TCRB CDR3s. Small HLA sub-analyses could not settle whether HLA shapes TCRB rearrangement.

This clone was detected only a few times. Its antigen is still unknown. The single heparinised draw taken from each donor contained around 120 mL of blood on average. Per germline, CDR1 SGDLS and CDR2 YYNGEE. The CDR3 contains 17 residues. Trimming shortened V by 1 base and J by 1 base, and 14 bases separated the two germline ends. Every isolated RNA sample was fully reverse transcribed, so sequencing captured expressed TCRB transcripts. TCRdb's table, derived via immunoSEQ multiplex PCR, lists solely in-frame clones and lacks some. The sample comprises around 600,000 clones, around an eighth of which are singletons, and around 0.12% rests with the top ten.

The sequencing sample was made of naive CD4+ T cells from blood. This TCR came from a man aged 25 to 40 with type 1 diabetes. The chain uses TRBV9 and TRBJ2-2; D possibly corresponds to TRBD2 (5 bases). The CDR3 nucleotides read TGTGCCAGCAGCGTAAATCCGGGGAAAAAGAACACCGGGGAGCTGTTTTTT. Its translation: CASSVNPGKKNTGELFF. Full variable domain (missing parts from reference TRBV9 and TRBJ2-2): DSGVTQTPKHLITATGQRVTLRCSPRSGDLSVYWYQQSLDQGLQFLIQYYNGEERAKGNILERFSAQQFPDLHSELNLSSLELGDSALYFCASSVNPGKKNTGELFFGEGSRLTVL.